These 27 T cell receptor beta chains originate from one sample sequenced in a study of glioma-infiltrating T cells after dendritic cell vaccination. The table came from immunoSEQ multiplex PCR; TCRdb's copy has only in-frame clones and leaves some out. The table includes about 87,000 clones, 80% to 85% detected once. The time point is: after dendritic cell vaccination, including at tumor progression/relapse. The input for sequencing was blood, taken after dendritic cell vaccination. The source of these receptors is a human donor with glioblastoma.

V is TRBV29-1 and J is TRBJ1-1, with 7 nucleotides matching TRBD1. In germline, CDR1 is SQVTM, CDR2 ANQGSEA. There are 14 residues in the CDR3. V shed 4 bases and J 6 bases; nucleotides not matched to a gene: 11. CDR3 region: CSVAPGQVGSEAFF. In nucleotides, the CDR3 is TGCAGCGTTGCCCCCGGACAGGTTGGGTCTGAAGCTTTCTTT.

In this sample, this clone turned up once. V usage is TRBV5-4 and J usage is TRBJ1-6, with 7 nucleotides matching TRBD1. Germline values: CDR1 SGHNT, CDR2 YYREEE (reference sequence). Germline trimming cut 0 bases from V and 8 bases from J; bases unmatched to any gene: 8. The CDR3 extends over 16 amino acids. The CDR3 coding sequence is TGTGCCAGCAGCTTGGACAGGGGTGTGTCTGATTCACCCCTCCACTTT. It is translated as CASSLDRGVSDSPLHF.

CDR3 DNA: TGCAGCGTTTTACAGGGGGACACTGAAGCTTTCTTT. As protein: CSVLQGDTEAFF. J is TRBJ1-1 and V is TRBV29-1; 8 bases are a match to TRBD1. Looked up from germline, CDR1 is SQVTM and CDR2 is ANQGSEA. The trim removed 5 bases at V and 3 bases at J, leaving 2 bases unmatched. The CDR3 has 12 residues.

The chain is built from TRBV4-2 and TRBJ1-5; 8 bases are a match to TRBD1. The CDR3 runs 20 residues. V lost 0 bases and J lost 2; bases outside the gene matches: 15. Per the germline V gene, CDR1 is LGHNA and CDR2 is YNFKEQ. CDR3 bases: TGTGCCAGCAGCCAAGATCTCGTCCCGGGACAGGTTCTGGGCAATCAGCCCCAGCATTTT. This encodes CASSQDLVPGQVLGNQPQHF.

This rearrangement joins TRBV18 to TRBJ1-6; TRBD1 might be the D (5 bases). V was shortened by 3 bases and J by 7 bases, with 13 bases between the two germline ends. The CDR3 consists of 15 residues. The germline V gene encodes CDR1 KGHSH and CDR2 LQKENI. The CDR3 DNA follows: TGTGCCAGCTCACCTCAGGGAAAGGGAAATTCACCCCTCCACTTT. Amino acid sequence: CASSPQGKGNSPLHF.

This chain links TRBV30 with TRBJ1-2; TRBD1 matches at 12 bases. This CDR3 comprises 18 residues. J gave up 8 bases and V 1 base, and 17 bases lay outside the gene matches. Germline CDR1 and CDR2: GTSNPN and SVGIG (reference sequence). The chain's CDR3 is CAWSADRTPGQGARGYTF. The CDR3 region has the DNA TGTGCCTGGAGTGCGGACCGGACTCCGGGACAGGGGGCGCGGGGCTACACCTTC.

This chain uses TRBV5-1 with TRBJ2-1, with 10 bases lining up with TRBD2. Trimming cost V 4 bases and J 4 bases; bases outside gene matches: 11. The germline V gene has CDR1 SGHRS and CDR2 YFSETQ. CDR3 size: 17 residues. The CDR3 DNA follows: TGCGCCAGCAGCGCGGGGACCGGGACTAGCGAATACAATGAGCAGTTCTTC. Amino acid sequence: CASSAGTGTSEYNEQFF.

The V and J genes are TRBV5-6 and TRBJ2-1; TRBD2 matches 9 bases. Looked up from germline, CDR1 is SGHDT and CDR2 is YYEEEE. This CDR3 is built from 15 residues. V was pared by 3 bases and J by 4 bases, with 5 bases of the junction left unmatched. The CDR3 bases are TGTGCCAGCAGCTCTTCGACTAGCGGATACAATGAGCAGTTCTTC. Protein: CASSSSTSGYNEQFF.

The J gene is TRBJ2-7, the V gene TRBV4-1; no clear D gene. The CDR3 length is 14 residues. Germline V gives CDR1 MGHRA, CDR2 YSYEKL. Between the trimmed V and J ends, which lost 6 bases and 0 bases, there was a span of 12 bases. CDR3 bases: TGCGCCAGCAGGATTGAACTGAACTCCTACGAGCAGTACTTC. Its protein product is CASRIELNSYEQYF.

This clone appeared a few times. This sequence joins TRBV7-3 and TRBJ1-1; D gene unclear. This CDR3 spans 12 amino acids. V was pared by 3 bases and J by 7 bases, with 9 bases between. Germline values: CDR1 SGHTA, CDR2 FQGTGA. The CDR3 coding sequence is TGTGCCAGCAGCTTTTCAGTCAGTGAAGCTTTCTTT. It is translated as CASSFSVSEAFF.

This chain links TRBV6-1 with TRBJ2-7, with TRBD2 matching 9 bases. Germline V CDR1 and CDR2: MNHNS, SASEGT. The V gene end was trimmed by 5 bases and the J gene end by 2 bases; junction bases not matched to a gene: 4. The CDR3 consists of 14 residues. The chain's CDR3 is CASSIERGAYEQYF. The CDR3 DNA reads TGTGCCAGCAGTATCGAGCGGGGGGCCTACGAGCAGTACTTC.

CDR3 sequence (DNA): TGTGCCAGCAGCACGGGACTAGAAGGGGATACGCAGTATTTT. This encodes CASSTGLEGDTQYF. The V and J genes are TRBV7-9 and TRBJ2-3; 8 nucleotides match TRBD2. The germline gives CDR1 SEHNR, CDR2 FQNEAQ (reference sequence). J gave up 6 bases and V 5 bases, and 7 bases lay outside the gene matches. The CDR3 has 14 amino acids.

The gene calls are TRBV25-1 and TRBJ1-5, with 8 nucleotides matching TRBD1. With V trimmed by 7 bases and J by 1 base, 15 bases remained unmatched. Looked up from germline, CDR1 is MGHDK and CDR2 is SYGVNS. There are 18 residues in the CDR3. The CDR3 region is CASTTDRGSSSSNQPQHF. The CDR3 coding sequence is TGTGCCAGCACAACCGACAGGGGCTCGAGTAGCAGCAATCAGCCCCAGCATTTT. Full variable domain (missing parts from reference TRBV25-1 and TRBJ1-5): EADIYQTPRYLVIGTGKKITLECSQTMGHDKMYWYQQDPGMELHLIHYSYGVNSTEKGDLSSESTVSRIRTEHFPLTLESARPSHTSQYLCASTTDRGSSSSNQPQHFGDGTRLSIL.

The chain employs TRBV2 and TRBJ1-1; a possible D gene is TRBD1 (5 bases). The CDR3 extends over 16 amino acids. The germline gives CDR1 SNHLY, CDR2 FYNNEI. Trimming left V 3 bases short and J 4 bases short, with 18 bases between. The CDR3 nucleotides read TGTGCCAGCAGTGAGGGGGGTGGGTGGCGGGGCACTGAAGCTTTCTTT. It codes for CASSEGGGWRGTEAFF.

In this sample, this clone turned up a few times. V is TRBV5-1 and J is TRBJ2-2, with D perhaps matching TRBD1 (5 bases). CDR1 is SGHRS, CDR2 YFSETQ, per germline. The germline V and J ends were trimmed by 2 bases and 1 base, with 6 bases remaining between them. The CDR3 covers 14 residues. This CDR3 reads CASSLGVNTGELFF. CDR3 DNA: TGCGCCAGCAGCTTAGGGGTGAACACCGGGGAGCTGTTTTTT. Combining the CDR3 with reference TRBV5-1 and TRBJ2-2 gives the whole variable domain KAGVTQTPRYLIKTRGQQVTLSCSPISGHRSVSWYQQTPGQGLQFLFEYFSETQRNKGNFPGRFSGRQFSNSRSEMNVSTLELGDSALYLCASSLGVNTGELFFGEGSRLTVL.

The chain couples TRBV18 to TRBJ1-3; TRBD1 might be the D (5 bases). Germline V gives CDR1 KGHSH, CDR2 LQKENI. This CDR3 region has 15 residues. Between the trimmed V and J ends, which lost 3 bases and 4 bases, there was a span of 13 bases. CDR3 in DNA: TGTGCCAGCTCACCTTATCAGGGCAACGGAAACACCATATATTTT. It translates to CASSPYQGNGNTIYF.

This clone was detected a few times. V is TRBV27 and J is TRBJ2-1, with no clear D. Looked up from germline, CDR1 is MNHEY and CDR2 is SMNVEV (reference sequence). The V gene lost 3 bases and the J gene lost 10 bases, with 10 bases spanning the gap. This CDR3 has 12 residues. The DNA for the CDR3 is TGTGCCAGCAGTTTCGAACGGCGGGAGCAGTTCTTC. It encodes CASSFERREQFF.

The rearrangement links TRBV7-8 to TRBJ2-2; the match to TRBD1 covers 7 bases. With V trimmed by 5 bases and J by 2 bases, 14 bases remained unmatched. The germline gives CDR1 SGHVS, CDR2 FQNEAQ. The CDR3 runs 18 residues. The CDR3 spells CASSQGQVLIRNTGELFF. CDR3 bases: TGTGCCAGCAGCCAAGGACAGGTCCTTATAAGAAACACCGGGGAGCTGTTTTTT.

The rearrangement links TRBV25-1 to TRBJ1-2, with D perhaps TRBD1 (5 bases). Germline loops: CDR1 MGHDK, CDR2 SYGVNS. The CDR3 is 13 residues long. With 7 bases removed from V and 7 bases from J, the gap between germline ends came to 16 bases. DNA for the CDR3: TGTGCCAGCAAAGAACTCGTCGGGGGTGGCTACACCTTC. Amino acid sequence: CASKELVGGGYTF.

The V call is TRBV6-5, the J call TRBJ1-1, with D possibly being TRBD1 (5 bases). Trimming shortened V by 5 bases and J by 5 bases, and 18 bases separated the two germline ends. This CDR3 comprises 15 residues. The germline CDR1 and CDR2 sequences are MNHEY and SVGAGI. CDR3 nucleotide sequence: TGTGCCAGCAGTCCGGACACCCTCGCACGGACTGAAGCTTTCTTT. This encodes CASSPDTLARTEAFF.

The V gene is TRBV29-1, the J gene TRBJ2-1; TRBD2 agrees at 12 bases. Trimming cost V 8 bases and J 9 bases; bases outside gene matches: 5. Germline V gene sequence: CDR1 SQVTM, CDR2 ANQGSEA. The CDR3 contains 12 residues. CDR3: CSFTSGGSEQFF. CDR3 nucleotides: TGCAGCTTCACTAGCGGGGGGAGTGAGCAGTTCTTC.

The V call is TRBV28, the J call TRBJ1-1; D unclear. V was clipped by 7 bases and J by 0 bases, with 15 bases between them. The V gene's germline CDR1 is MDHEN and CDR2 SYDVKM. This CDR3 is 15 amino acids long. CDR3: CASTRGANMNTEAFF. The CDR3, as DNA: TGTGCCAGCACCCGGGGTGCAAATATGAACACTGAAGCTTTCTTT.

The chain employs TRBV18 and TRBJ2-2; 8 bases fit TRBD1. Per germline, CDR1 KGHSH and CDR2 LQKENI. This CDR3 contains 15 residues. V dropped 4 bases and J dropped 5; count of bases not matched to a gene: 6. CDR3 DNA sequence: TGTGCCAGCTCACTTCAGGGGGCCGGAACCGGGGAGCTGTTTTTT. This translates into CASSLQGAGTGELFF. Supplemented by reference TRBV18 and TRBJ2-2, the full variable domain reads NAGVMQNPRHLVRRRGQEARLRCSPMKGHSHVYWYRQLPEEGLKFMVYLQKENIIDESGMPKERFSAEFPKEGPSILRIQQVVRGDSAAYFCASSLQGAGTGELFFGEGSRLTVL.

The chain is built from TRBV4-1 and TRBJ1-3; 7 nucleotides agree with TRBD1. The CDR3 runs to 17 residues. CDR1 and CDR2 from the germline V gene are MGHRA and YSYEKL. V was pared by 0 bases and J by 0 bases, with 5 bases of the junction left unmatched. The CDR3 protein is CASSQDQGQFSGNTIYF. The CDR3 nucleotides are TGCGCCAGCAGCCAAGACCAGGGACAGTTCTCTGGAAACACCATATATTTT.

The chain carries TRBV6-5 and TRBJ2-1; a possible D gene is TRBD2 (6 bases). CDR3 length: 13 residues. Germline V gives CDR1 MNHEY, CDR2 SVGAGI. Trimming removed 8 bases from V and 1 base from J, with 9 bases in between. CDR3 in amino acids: CASGGLSYNEQFF. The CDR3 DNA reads TGTGCCAGCGGGGGGTTGTCCTACAATGAGCAGTTCTTC.

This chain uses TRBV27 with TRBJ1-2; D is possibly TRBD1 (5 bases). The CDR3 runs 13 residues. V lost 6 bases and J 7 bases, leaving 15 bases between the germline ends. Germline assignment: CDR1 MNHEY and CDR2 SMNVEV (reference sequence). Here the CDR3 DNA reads TGTGCCAGCAGGGGGGGATATGCGGGTGGCTACACCTTC. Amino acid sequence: CASRGGYAGGYTF.

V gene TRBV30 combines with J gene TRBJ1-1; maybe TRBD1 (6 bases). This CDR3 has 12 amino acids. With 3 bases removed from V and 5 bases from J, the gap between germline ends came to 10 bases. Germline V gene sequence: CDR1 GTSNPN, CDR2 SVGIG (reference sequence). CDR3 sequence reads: CAWSTRGTEAFF. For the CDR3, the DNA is TGTGCCTGGAGCACGAGGGGGACTGAAGCTTTCTTT.